This TCR beta chain emerged from a study of preoperative IRX-2 immunotherapy in early breast cancer. This clone was counted a few times. The CDR3 consists of 18 residues. Germline assignment: CDR1 SGHNT and CDR2 YENEEA. V gave up 2 bases and J gave up 7 bases; unmatched junction bases: 16. Specified treatment: preoperative locoregional IRX-2 cytokine immunotherapy. Data came from immunoSEQ multiplex PCR; TCRdb stores just in-frame clones and leaves some out. The table includes over 25,000 clones, about three quarters detected once. This clonotype originated in a human donor with breast cancer. The material was lymph node tissue, obtained after IRX-2 immunotherapy. This sequence joins TRBV11-3 and TRBJ1-5; 8 positions match TRBD1. CDR3 sequence: CASSLKFRQGATIQPQHF. CDR3 in DNA: TGTGCCAGCAGCTTAAAATTCCGCCAGGGGGCCACTATACAGCCCCAGCATTTT. Filled out from reference TRBV11-3 and TRBJ1-5, the complete variable domain reads EAGVVQSPRYKIIEKKQPVAFWCNPISGHNTLYWYLQNLGQGPELLIRYENEEAVDDSQLPKDRFSAERLKGVDSTLKIQPAELGDSAVYLCASSLKFRQGATIQPQHFGDGTRLSIL.